Sequencing of this TCR beta chain was carried out in a study of blood T cell repertoires in COVID-19. Across the study: Acute-phase and convalescent COVID-19 samples originated in the United States, Italy and Spain. Sources were T cells, B-cell-depleted T cells, or PBMCs; the material itself was cDNA or gDNA.

Original handling: Estimation of nucleated cell counts relied on the amplification of reference gene primers. Only in-frame clones appear in the TCRdb table, and some are missing; sequencing was by immunoSEQ multiplex PCR. That table is the source of V, J and clone size, and D and trimming were worked out from the DNA. The repertoire has approximately 80,000 clones, around 81% of them found once; the top ten carry roughly 2.2%. The ends were cut back, 0 bases at V and 1 base at J, with 10 bases in the middle. Per the germline V gene, CDR1 is MGHRA and CDR2 is YSYEKL. This CDR3 is built from 16 residues.

The TCR was taken from a woman in her seventies with acute or convalescent COVID-19. V usage is TRBV4-1 and J usage is TRBJ1-3; a weak D match, TRBD1 (6 bases). Material for sequencing was peripheral blood. CDR3 coding DNA: TGCGCCAGCAGCCAAGATACAGGGCGTTCTGGAAACACCATATATTTT. Translation gives CASSQDTGRSGNTIYF.